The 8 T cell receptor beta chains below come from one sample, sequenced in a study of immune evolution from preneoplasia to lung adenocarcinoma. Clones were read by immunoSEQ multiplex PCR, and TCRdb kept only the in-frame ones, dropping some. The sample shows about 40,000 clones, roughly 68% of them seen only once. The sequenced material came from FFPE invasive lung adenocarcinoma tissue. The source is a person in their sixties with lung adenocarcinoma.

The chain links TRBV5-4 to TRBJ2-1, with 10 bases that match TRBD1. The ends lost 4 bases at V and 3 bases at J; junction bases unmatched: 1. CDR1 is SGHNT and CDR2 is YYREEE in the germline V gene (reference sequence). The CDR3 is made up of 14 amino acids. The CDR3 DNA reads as TGTGCCAGCAGCAGGACAGGGGGCTACAATGAGCAGTTCTTC. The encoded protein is CASSRTGGYNEQFF.

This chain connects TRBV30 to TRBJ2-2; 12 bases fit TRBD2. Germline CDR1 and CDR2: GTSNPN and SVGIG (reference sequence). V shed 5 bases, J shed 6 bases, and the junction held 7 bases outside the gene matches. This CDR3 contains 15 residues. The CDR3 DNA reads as TGTGCCTGGTCCCGACTAGCGGGAGTATCCGGGGAGCTGTTTTTT. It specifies CAWSRLAGVSGELFF.

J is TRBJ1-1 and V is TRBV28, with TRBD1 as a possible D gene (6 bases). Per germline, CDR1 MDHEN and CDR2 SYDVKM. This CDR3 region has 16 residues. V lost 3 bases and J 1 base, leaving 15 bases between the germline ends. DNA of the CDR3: TGTGCCAGCAGTTTTTGGCGGACAGATAAGAACACTGAAGCTTTCTTT. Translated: CASSFWRTDKNTEAFF.

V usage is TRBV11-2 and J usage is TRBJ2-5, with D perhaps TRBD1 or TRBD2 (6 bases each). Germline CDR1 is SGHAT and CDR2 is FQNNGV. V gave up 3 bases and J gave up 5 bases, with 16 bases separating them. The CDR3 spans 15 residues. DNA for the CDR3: TGTGCCAGCAGCTTTAGGGGGGAGATAGGGGAGACCCAGTACTTC. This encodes CASSFRGEIGETQYF.

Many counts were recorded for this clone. Here the CDR3 DNA reads TGTGCCAGCAGCCAAGATCCTAGGACTAGCGGGTACACAGATACGCAGTATTTT. Its translation: CASSQDPRTSGYTDTQYF. The chain carries TRBV4-2 and TRBJ2-3, with TRBD2 matching 11 bases. Germline CDR1 LGHNA, CDR2 YNFKEQ. This CDR3 is 18 amino acids long. Trimming took 0 bases from V and 2 from J; bases not matched to a gene: 7.

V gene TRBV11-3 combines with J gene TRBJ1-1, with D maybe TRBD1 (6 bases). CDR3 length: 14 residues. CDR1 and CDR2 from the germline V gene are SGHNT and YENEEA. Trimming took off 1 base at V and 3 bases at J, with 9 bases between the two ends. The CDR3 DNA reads TGTGCCAGCAGCTTAGGGGACACATACACTGAAGCTTTCTTT. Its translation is CASSLGDTYTEAFF.

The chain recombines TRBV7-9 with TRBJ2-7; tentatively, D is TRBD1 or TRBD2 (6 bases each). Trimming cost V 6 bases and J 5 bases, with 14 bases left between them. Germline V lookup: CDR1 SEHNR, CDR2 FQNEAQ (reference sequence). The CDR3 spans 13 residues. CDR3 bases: TGTGCCAGCAGGAGGGGGGAGTGGAACGAGCAGTACTTC. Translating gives CASRRGEWNEQYF.

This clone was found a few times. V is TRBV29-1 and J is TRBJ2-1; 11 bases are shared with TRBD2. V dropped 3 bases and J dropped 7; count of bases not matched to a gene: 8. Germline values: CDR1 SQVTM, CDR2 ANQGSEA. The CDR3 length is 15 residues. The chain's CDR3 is CSVEGRASGRNEQFF. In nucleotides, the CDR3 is TGCAGCGTTGAGGGACGGGCTAGCGGGAGGAATGAGCAGTTCTTC.